This T cell receptor (beta chain) emerged from a study of blood T cell repertoires in COVID-19. Study-wide context: The samples span acute and convalescent COVID-19 from the United States, Italy and Spain.

Patients in Seattle were enrolled during active infection, then followed longitudinally. From germline, CDR1 is SGHRS and CDR2 YFSETQ. This CDR3 spans 15 amino acids. J lost 10 bases, V lost 2 bases, and 11 bases had no gene match. Original data processing: Researchers report that nucleated cell counts were estimated from reference gene primer amplification. Sequenced by immunoSEQ multiplex PCR; TCRdb stores in-frame clones only, minus some. That table furnishes V, J and clone size, whereas the DNA furnished D and trimming. The sample lists about 340,000 clones, 87% occurring once. Sequencing was carried out using peripheral blood. The source is a woman aged 50 to 60 with COVID-19, enrolled during active disease. The V call is TRBV5-1, the J call TRBJ2-1; 8 bases fit TRBD1. CDR3 nucleotide sequence: TGCGCCAGCAGCTTAAAGGACAGGGAAGGAGACGAGCAGTTCTTC. Translating gives CASSLKDREGDEQFF.